Sequencing of this T cell receptor beta chain was carried out in a study of T cells in Graves' hyperthyroidism and ophthalmopathy (dated by TCRdb to between 2018 and 2021). Notes on the research overall: Peripheral blood samples were taken at the time of initial diagnosis, prior to any treatment. TCR V-J signatures able to tell the groups apart were searched for in a discovery cohort of approximately 95 patients, of whom around 42 had Graves' ophthalmopathy and 57 had stable Graves' hyperthyroidism. Whether ophthalmopathy could be predicted prospectively was tested in an independent validation cohort made up of roughly 19 hyperthyroidism patients plus 17 patients who later progressed to ophthalmopathy. The 100 discovery patients were randomly split 7:3 into training and test sets. The study also compared thyroid tissue and blood T-cell repertoires from roughly six Graves' hyperthyroidism patients. Following sampling, methimazole starting at 30 mg daily was given to hyperthyroidism patients, and high-dose intravenous methylprednisolone was given to ophthalmopathy patients. The paper describes TCR Vbeta CDR3 sequencing of fewer than 150 peripheral blood samples, made up of 43 ophthalmopathy patients, roughly 75 hyperthyroidism patients and 17 progressor patients. Study-wide findings and limitations: In cross-validation, a model built on a 13 V-J signature told ophthalmopathy apart from stable hyperthyroidism with approximately 90% sensitivity and approximately 84% specificity, and in testing the same model reached 80%/75%. Blood samples also contained most of the expanded thyroid clonotypes (frequency above 0.001), which suggests that blood repertoires may reflect thyroid immune responses. During validation, the model predicted progression to ophthalmopathy a median of approximately 7 months ahead of onset, with roughly 65% sensitivity and less than 85% specificity. No statistical method was used to fix the sample size in advance, and group allocation was not hidden from the investigators.

This clonotype has more than one count but fewer than ten. There is no known antigen for this receptor. Per-nucleotide qualities are absent, and no much larger clonotype sits a single base away. The CDR3 runs 15 residues from the cysteine to the phenylalanine. The read is trimmed to its CDR3 DNA, 45 bases read in frame from base 1. Unmatched junction bases come to 0, with V trimmed by 1 base and J by 1 base. CDR1 and CDR2 are drawn from the germline V gene: SGHAT, FQNNGV. Moderately to severely active disease, a Clinical Activity Score of at least 3, a NOSPECS grade of at least 4, and a duration under 3 months were present in ophthalmopathy patients. The study excluded patients with uncontrolled infections, other autoimmune diseases, pregnancy or lactation. Diagnoses were based on clinical symptoms, serum thyroxine and TRAb, thyroid ultrasound and orbital computed tomography. PBMCs were separated from 7.5 to 10 ml of fresh peripheral blood using Ficoll-Paque density gradient centrifugation. Total RNA was extracted using Trizol reagent, and RNA quality was assessed on an Agilent 2100 Bioanalyzer.

Amplification of TCR beta CDR3 regions was carried out from RNA transcripts. A first-round RT-PCR of the TCR CDR3 used the HTBI primer set with the Qiagen OneStep RT-PCR kit. The libraries were constructed in a second round of multiplex PCR and then size-selected and purified. Sequencing of the libraries was done on an Illumina HiSeq2000 using paired-end 100 bp reads. The authors' analysis ran thus. SOAPnuke was used to process the raw data, removing reads that contained adapters or uncalled bases, had a mean Phred below 15, or lacked an exact match to the constant primer or identifier. High-quality paired reads were merged using COPE v1.2.5, and each unique nucleotide sequence was defined as a clonotype. MiTCR v1.1 was used to align clonotypes to the IMGT TRBV, TRBD and TRBJ reference segments. Only V-J combinations with frequency above 0.0001, covering about 99% of repertoires, were analysed. The TCS score was defined as F50 (clonal expansion) divided by E x V (chaos), with BLOSUM62-based TCRdist calculated between CDR3 peptides within each V-J. Welch's t-statistics and random forest reduced 500 to 550 V-J features to fewer than 15, which were used in a naive Bayes classifier (R e1071). Using fastp trimming at Q25 and MiXCR clonotype assembly, TCRdb reanalyzed the public sequencing data and kept in-frame beta chains. Each record represents a unique CDR3 protein, reported with the most common genes and DNA among its rows. These V and J calls rely on TCRdb rather than the paper's analysis. This sample holds under 350,000 distinct CDR3 sequences; about 18% were observed only once. Around 61% of the sample is held by the ten biggest clonotypes.

This sequence originates from a woman aged 55 to 70 with Graves' ophthalmopathy. This chain is built from TRBV11-2 and TRBJ1-5; 8 central bases correspond to TRBD1. Sequencing was performed on blood. At the DNA level, the sequence is TGTGCCAGCAGCTTAGGGGACAGGAGCAATCAGCCCCAGCATTTT. It encodes CASSLGDRSNQPQHF.